This TCR beta chain came from a study of Graves' ophthalmopathy and Graves' hyperthyroidism. Regarding the study as a whole: The authors also found most expanded thyroid clonotypes above 0.001 frequency in blood.

This clonotype was found many times. The antigen is unknown. Patients newly diagnosed with hyperthyroidism, under 2 months' duration, were aged 18 to 65, the study reports. The TCR beta CDR3 regions underwent amplification from RNA transcripts. Second-round multiplex PCR followed a first-round RT-PCR using HTBI primers. A single record per CDR3 protein comes from TCRdb applying MiXCR to the multiplex PCR reads. This sample has about 500,000 distinct CDR3 sequences, with approximately 35% found just once. Germline V CDR1 and CDR2: SGHTS, YDEGEE. After removal of 4 bases from V and 4 bases from J, the junction contained 9 bases not matched to a gene. CDR3 length: 17 amino acids.

The sample was peripheral blood or thyroid tissue (not recorded which). This clonotype was obtained from an adult man with Graves' hyperthyroidism. The V call is TRBV5-8, the J call TRBJ2-6, with TRBD1 identical over 9 bases. The CDR3 coding sequence is TGTGCCAGCAGCAGACCACAGGGGGCGCTCGGGGCCAACGTCCTGACTTTC. This translates into CASSRPQGALGANVLTF.